Shown below are 23 T cell receptor beta chains from a single sample sequenced in a study of OX40 agonist ivuxolimab in advanced cancers. The repertoire was sequenced with immunoSEQ multiplex PCR; TCRdb's copy has only in-frame clones and lacks some. The sample has about 19,000 clones; around 90% are singletons. The material sequenced was CD4+ or CD8+ T cells sorted from blood, taken in a trial of the OX40 agonist ivuxolimab. These receptors were collected from an adult with an advanced solid tumor such as melanoma, head and neck, liver or kidney cancer.

The CDR3 loop reads CASSLYGGGYDEQFF. The CDR3, as DNA: TGTGCCAGCAGCCTGTACGGGGGAGGGTATGATGAGCAGTTCTTC. The chain links TRBV11-2 to TRBJ2-1, with 7 bases lining up with TRBD2. After removal of 5 bases from V and 8 bases from J, the junction contained 12 bases not matched to a gene. Germline V lookup: CDR1 SGHAT, CDR2 FQNNGV. This CDR3 has 15 residues. Based on the CDR3 plus reference TRBV11-2 and TRBJ2-1, the full variable domain is EAGVAQSPRYKIIEKRQSVAFWCNPISGHATLYWYQQILGQGPKLLIQFQNNGVVDDSQLPKDRFSAERLKGVDSTLKIQPAKLEDSAVYLCASSLYGGGYDEQFFGPGTRLTVL.

The rearrangement joins TRBV7-3 to TRBJ2-3; D may be TRBD2 (6 bases). The CDR3 extends over 15 amino acids. The germline V gene has CDR1 SGHTA and CDR2 FQGTGA. The V end was cut by 3 bases, the J end by 2 bases, with 12 bases between. CDR3 DNA sequence: TGTGCCAGCAGCTTGACTCGGGAGAACACAGATACGCAGTATTTT. Its translation is CASSLTRENTDTQYF.

The genes are TRBV6-5 and TRBJ1-2; D is unresolved. CDR1 is MNHEY, CDR2 SVGAGI, per germline. The CDR3 runs to 12 residues. Trimming cost V 5 bases and J 8 bases, with 12 bases left between them. The CDR3 region has the DNA TGTGCCAGCAGTACCGGGCCAAAGGGCTACACCTTC. Protein: CASSTGPKGYTF.

For the CDR3, the DNA is TGTGCGAGTACGGACGACTACGAGCAGTACTTC. Translating it yields CASTDDYEQYF. The rearrangement links TRBV7-6 to TRBJ2-7; no firm D call. In germline, CDR1 is SGHVS, CDR2 FNYEAQ. The CDR3 has 11 amino acids.

The CDR3 reads CASTPTGLGGETQYF. The CDR3 DNA follows: TGTGCCAGCACCCCTACGGGCCTCGGGGGAGAGACCCAGTACTTC. This chain connects TRBV28 to TRBJ2-5, with D possibly being TRBD2 (6 bases). In germline, CDR1 is MDHEN, CDR2 SYDVKM. The CDR3 spans 15 residues. Deletions cut 7 bases from V and 4 bases from J, with 19 bases between.

The V and J genes are TRBV7-4 and TRBJ1-3; D gene unclear. Germline lookup yields CDR1 SGHVT and CDR2 SQSDAQ. The CDR3 extends over 17 amino acids. The V end lost 7 bases, the J end lost 0 bases, and 19 bases lay between the germline ends. The CDR3 DNA follows: TGTGCCAGCACCGAAATAGGGTCGTTCGTCTCTGGAAACACCATATATTTT. It codes for CASTEIGSFVSGNTIYF.

The chain recombines TRBV7-3 with TRBJ1-1; TRBD1 might be the D (5 bases). The germline CDR1 and CDR2 sequences are SGHTA and FQGTGA. V lost 1 base to trimming and J lost 1 base, with 10 bases between them. The CDR3 spans 15 residues. CDR3 sequence (DNA): TGTGCCAGCAGCTTAAATCTGGGACCGAACACTGAAGCTTTCTTT. It codes for CASSLNLGPNTEAFF.

This rearrangement joins TRBV7-9 to TRBJ2-7; D is ambiguous. Trimming stripped 0 bases from V and 7 bases from J, with 10 bases between. CDR1 and CDR2 from the germline V gene are SEHNR and FQNEAQ (reference sequence). This CDR3 has 13 amino acids. CDR3 protein: CASSLALRGEQYF. CDR3 DNA sequence: TGTGCCAGCAGCTTAGCGTTACGTGGTGAGCAGTACTTC.

V is TRBV4-1 and J is TRBJ2-1, with D perhaps matching TRBD1 or TRBD2 (5 bases each). There are 18 residues in the CDR3. V was clipped by 0 bases and J by 1 base, with 16 bases between them. In germline, CDR1 is MGHRA, CDR2 YSYEKL. CDR3 protein: CASSQDGDPWGSYNEQFF. The CDR3 DNA follows: TGCGCCAGCAGCCAAGATGGGGACCCGTGGGGATCCTACAATGAGCAGTTCTTC.

The chain employs TRBV7-8 and TRBJ2-7; the D gene could be TRBD1 or TRBD2 (5 bases each). Germline V gene lookup returns CDR1 SGHVS and CDR2 FQNEAQ. Trimming pared 5 bases from V and 3 bases from J, leaving 14 bases between. The CDR3 loop spans 14 amino acids. The CDR3: CASSPMGVGYEQYF. CDR3 sequence (DNA): TGTGCCAGCAGCCCCATGGGGGTTGGCTACGAGCAGTACTTC.

The J gene is TRBJ2-7, the V gene TRBV18, with 13 positions matching TRBD2. Germline values: CDR1 KGHSH, CDR2 LQKENI. V was clipped by 3 bases and J by 7 bases; unmatched bases: 12. There are 17 residues in the CDR3. CDR3: CASSPAGLAGVTGEQYF. CDR3 DNA: TGTGCCAGCTCACCTGCCGGACTAGCGGGAGTAACGGGGGAGCAGTACTTC.

This chain connects TRBV5-6 to TRBJ1-5; the D gene is possibly TRBD1 (5 bases). The CDR3 sequence is 15 residues long. The V gene's germline CDR1 is SGHDT and CDR2 YYEEEE. V was pared by 3 bases and J by 5 bases, with 15 bases between. Here the CDR3 reads CASSSWGEGYQPQHF. In nucleotides, the CDR3 is TGTGCCAGCAGCTCGTGGGGGGAAGGGTATCAGCCCCAGCATTTT. Looking up the rest from reference TRBV5-6 and TRBJ1-5 gives the full variable domain: DAGVTQSPTHLIKTRGQQVTLRCSPKSGHDTVSWYQQALGQGPQFIFQYYEEEERQRGNFPDRFSGHQFPNYSSELNVNALLLGDSALYLCASSSWGEGYQPQHFGDGTRLSIL.

A few counts support this clone. This chain connects TRBV28 to TRBJ2-3, with 12 nucleotides matching TRBD2. J lost 4 bases, V lost 5 bases, and 4 bases had no gene match. This CDR3 is built from 15 residues. The V gene's germline CDR1 is MDHEN and CDR2 SYDVKM. CDR3 DNA: TGTGCCAGCAGTGAGACTAGCGGGAGTGCAGATACGCAGTATTTT. This sequence encodes CASSETSGSADTQYF.

This clone was recorded a few times. Relative to the germline gene, one junction end is altered; a read error may explain this. In DNA, the CDR3 is TGTGCCTCCAGGGGAGGCGGACGTGAAGCTTTCTTT. Amino acid sequence: CASRGGGREAFF. This chain connects TRBV15 to TRBJ1-1, with D possibly matching TRBD1 (6 bases). This CDR3 has 12 residues. Germline CDR1 is LNHNV and CDR2 is YYDKDF (reference sequence).

This clone was counted once. This chain connects TRBV4-3 to TRBJ1-3; a weak D match, TRBD1 (5 bases). The germline gives CDR1 LGHNA, CDR2 YSLEER. The V gene lost 0 bases and the J gene lost 8 bases, with 17 bases spanning the gap. The CDR3 length is 16 residues. CDR3 sequence: CASSQDYRTRADTIYF. CDR3 in DNA: TGCGCCAGCAGCCAAGACTACAGGACCCGCGCGGACACCATATATTTT.

On this clone itself: Because the CDR3 is missing its conserved closing phenylalanine or tryptophan, this is likely a read error. It is unclear where the CDR3 begins or ends on the DNA, so no DNA is shown, and the CDR3 is as TCRdb lists it. The chain uses TRBV7-9 and TRBJ2-7; TRBD1 is taken as the D call from the table, unchecked against the DNA. A total of 13 residues make up the CDR3, ends included. Germline loops: CDR1 SEHNR, CDR2 FQNEAQ (reference sequence). CDR3 region: CASSLGTGAPPLL.

This chain links TRBV2 with TRBJ2-1; D is undetermined. The CDR3 sequence is 11 residues long. CDR1 is SNHLY and CDR2 is FYNNEI in the germline V gene. The V gene lost 2 bases and the J gene lost 7 bases, with 3 bases spanning the gap. CDR3 sequence: CASSETNEQFF. The CDR3, as DNA: TGTGCCAGCAGTGAAACGAATGAGCAGTTCTTC.

This clone was picked up one time. CDR3 coding DNA: TGTGCCAGCAGTGAAGGGTTAAGTTACGAGCAGTACTTC. Translating it yields CASSEGLSYEQYF. The chain joins TRBV6-4 to TRBJ2-7; D is undetermined. The length of the CDR3 is 13 residues. V was trimmed by 3 bases and J by 4 bases, leaving 10 bases between them. CDR1 MRHNA and CDR2 SNTAGT come from the germline V gene.

The chain recombines TRBV5-8 with TRBJ2-7; D might be TRBD2 (6 bases). From germline, CDR1 is SGHTS and CDR2 YDEGEE. The CDR3 is made up of 11 amino acids. The V gene lost 7 bases and the J gene lost 7 bases, with 12 bases spanning the gap. The CDR3 reads CASFGGGEQYF. As DNA, the CDR3 is TGTGCCAGCTTCGGGGGTGGGGAGCAGTACTTC. The variable domain in full, completed from reference TRBV5-8 and TRBJ2-7, reads EAGVTQSPTHLIKTRGQQATLRCSPISGHTSVYWYQQALGLGLQFLLWYDEGEERNRGNFPPRFSGRQFPNYSSELNVNALELEDSALYLCASFGGGEQYFGPGTRLTVT.

The V and J genes are TRBV14 and TRBJ2-1; D perhaps matches TRBD2 (6 bases). Trimming left V 1 base short and J 8 bases short, with 12 bases between. CDR1 is SGHDN and CDR2 is FVKESK in the germline V gene. The CDR3 is 14 amino acids. In nucleotides, the CDR3 is TGTGCCAGCAGCCAAGTGGGGGGAATGGATGAGCAGTTCTTC. Protein: CASSQVGGMDEQFF.

The chain is built from TRBV2 and TRBJ2-7, with D perhaps matching TRBD1 or TRBD2 (5 bases each). CDR1 is SNHLY and CDR2 is FYNNEI in the germline V gene. The CDR3 length is 13 residues. Deletions cut 8 bases from V and 7 bases from J, with 18 bases between. CDR3 sequence: CASEPPVGREQYF. The CDR3 bases are TGTGCCAGCGAGCCACCCGTGGGACGTGAGCAGTACTTC. The full variable domain, rest sourced from reference TRBV2 and TRBJ2-7, is EPEVTQTPSHQVTQMGQEVILRCVPISNHLYFYWYRQILGQKVEFLVSFYNNEISEKSEIFDDQFSVERPDGSNFTLKIRSTKLEDSAMYFCASEPPVGREQYFGPGTRLTVT.

This chain connects TRBV27 to TRBJ2-3, with 7 bases fitting TRBD1. Germline CDR1 and CDR2: MNHEY and SMNVEV (reference sequence). This CDR3 is 13 amino acids long. J gave up 4 bases and V 6 bases, and 4 bases lay outside the gene matches. This CDR3 reads CASRRQGPDTQYF. The CDR3 region has the DNA TGTGCCAGCAGGCGACAGGGTCCAGATACGCAGTATTTT.

On this clone: One end of the junction fails to match germline, which may point to a read error. The gene calls are TRBV7-7 and TRBJ2-5, with TRBD1 matching 8 bases. Germline V lookup: CDR1 SSHAT, CDR2 FNYEAQ (reference sequence). CDR3 length equals 14 residues. CDR3 bases: TGTGCTAGCAGCCGCGACAGGGGACAAGAGACCCAGTACTTC. Its translation: CASSRDRGQETQYF.